This entry features one T cell receptor beta chain sequence. Its antigen remains unknown. The data derive from a study of cytomegalovirus exposure and HLA in healthy donors. Whole-study findings and limits: Association with HLA alleles at 0.05 false discovery rate was found for around 17,000 TCR beta sequences in a later analysis. By a later analysis, the bulk of CMV-associated TCR beta chains appeared HLA-restricted. The authors reported that TCR beta sequences could predict HLA-A and HLA-B alleles. These predictions were accurate for most subjects in the first cohort. Segments of the TCR beta V type were, in most cases, productive about 87% or about 30% of the time in an earlier analysis.

This CDR3 region has 14 residues. V lost 6 bases and J 7 bases, leaving 17 bases between the germline ends. Germline CDR1 is SGHTS and CDR2 is YDEGEE. In the PCR, 60 Vbeta and 13 Jbeta primers were used. Assay: immunoSEQ multiplex PCR; the TCRdb copy retains only in-frame clones and omits some. The repertoire consists of 160,000 or so clones, with roughly four fifths occurring once and the leading ten covering about 1%. Source material: PBMCs. The chain combines TRBV5-8 with TRBJ1-5; a possible D gene is TRBD1 (6 bases). The sequence was collected from a woman aged 40 to 55 in good health and CMV-seronegative. The CDR3 loop is CASNLGAPGQPQHF. The CDR3 nucleotides read TGTGCCAGCAACCTGGGGGCCCCGGGGCAGCCCCAGCATTTT.